The 17 T cell receptor beta chains in this list originate from one sample, sequenced in a study of control samples from healthy donors and cancer patients. Assay used: immunoSEQ multiplex PCR; TCRdb lists only in-frame clones, some missing. The sample holds 150,000 to 200,000 clones. The sequenced material came from blood. The receptors shown here come from a woman aged 25-40 years in good health.

The chain joins TRBV9 to TRBJ2-3; no definite D call. Per the germline V gene, CDR1 is SGDLS and CDR2 is YYNGEE. This CDR3 has 15 residues. With 3 bases removed from V and 0 bases from J, the gap between germline ends came to 11 bases. CDR3: CASSARLISTDTQYF. The CDR3 coding sequence is TGTGCCAGCAGCGCTAGACTGATTAGCACAGATACGCAGTATTTT.

The J gene is TRBJ1-6, the V gene TRBV2; D unresolved. Trimming stripped 3 bases from V and 7 bases from J, with 4 bases between. The CDR3 contains 12 residues. The V gene's germline CDR1 is SNHLY and CDR2 FYNNEI. CDR3 nucleotide sequence: TGTGCCAGCAGTGATGGCAATTCACCCCTCCACTTT. The encoded protein is CASSDGNSPLHF.

This rearrangement joins TRBV30 to TRBJ1-1; D gene ambiguous. CDR1 is GTSNPN and CDR2 is SVGIG in the germline V gene (reference sequence). The CDR3 totals 10 residues. V gave up 5 bases and J gave up 3 bases, with 4 bases separating them. The CDR3 protein is CAWWDTEAFF. CDR3 sequence (DNA): TGTGCCTGGTGGGACACTGAAGCTTTCTTT.

The J gene is TRBJ1-1, the V gene TRBV28; 8 bases fit TRBD1. J was trimmed by 5 bases and V by 8 bases; bases with no gene match: 10. The germline V gene has CDR1 MDHEN and CDR2 SYDVKM. The CDR3 has 14 residues. The CDR3 region has the DNA TGTGCCAGCTGCTGGACAGGGAAGGCAACTGAAGCTTTCTTT. Its protein product is CASCWTGKATEAFF.

The chain carries TRBV28 and TRBJ1-6; D is perhaps TRBD1 (5 bases). Trimming removed 6 bases at V and 6 bases at J, with 15 bases between. The CDR3 is 15 residues long. Germline-derived CDR1 and CDR2 are MDHEN and SYDVKM. This CDR3 reads CASSSPTVINSPLHF. Written as DNA, the CDR3 is TGTGCCAGCAGCTCGCCGACAGTTATTAATTCACCCCTCCACTTT.

The rearrangement uses TRBV3-1 (or the pseudogene TRBV3-2) and TRBJ2-3; 7 bases are a match to TRBD2. Germline-derived CDR1 and CDR2 are LGHDT and YNNKEL (reference sequence). This CDR3 region has 19 residues. The J segment lost 2 bases and the V segment lost 1 base, leaving 15 bases of the junction unmatched. CDR3: CASSQGVSGHTKNTDTQYF. The CDR3 coding sequence is TGTGCCAGCAGCCAAGGGGTTAGCGGGCATACTAAAAACACAGATACGCAGTATTTT.

This chain connects TRBV4-2 to TRBJ2-7; D is perhaps TRBD1 (8 bases). Trimming took 4 bases from V and 2 from J, leaving 15 bases between them. From germline, CDR1 is LGHNA and CDR2 YNFKEQ. The CDR3 contains 15 residues. CDR3 in amino acids: CASSPGQGLTYEQYF. The CDR3 DNA reads as TGTGCCAGCAGCCCAGGACAGGGACTAACCTACGAGCAGTACTTC.

The gene calls are TRBV4-1 and TRBJ1-2; D may be TRBD1 (6 bases). Germline loops: CDR1 MGHRA, CDR2 YSYEKL. The CDR3 has 14 residues. V was pared by 5 bases and J by 5 bases, with 15 bases between. This CDR3 is CASSVGEGEYGYTF. Here the CDR3 DNA reads TGCGCCAGCAGCGTGGGTGAGGGGGAGTATGGCTACACCTTC.

This rearrangement joins TRBV18 to TRBJ1-6; 7 bases are shared with TRBD1. Trimming at V came to 3 bases and at J to 8 bases, leaving 1 base not matched to a gene. CDR1 is KGHSH and CDR2 is LQKENI in the germline V gene. The CDR3 sequence is 13 residues long. The CDR3 DNA reads TGTGCCAGCTCACCTGACAGGGATTCACCCCTCCACTTT. Protein: CASSPDRDSPLHF.

The chain combines TRBV11-2 with TRBJ1-4; D gene ambiguous. The length of the CDR3 is 16 residues. Germline values: CDR1 SGHAT, CDR2 FQNNGV. Trimming took off 8 bases at V and 3 bases at J, with 19 bases between the two ends. This CDR3 is CASALAPVIANEKLFF. The CDR3 bases are TGTGCCAGCGCCCTGGCTCCGGTGATTGCTAATGAAAAACTGTTTTTT.

The V and J genes are TRBV10-3 and TRBJ1-4; D ambiguous. Germline CDR1 reads ENHRY; CDR2 reads SYGVKD. V lost 8 bases, J lost 8 bases, and 12 bases lay in between. This CDR3 contains 12 residues. The CDR3: CAISRRSEKLFF. In DNA, the CDR3 is TGTGCCATCTCTAGGAGGTCGGAAAAACTGTTTTTT.

CDR3 loop: CASSSIRTGGNTIYF. CDR3 DNA sequence: TGTGCCAGCAGCTCAATTCGGACAGGAGGAAACACCATATATTTT. This chain joins TRBV7-6 and TRBJ1-3; 7 bases are shared with TRBD1. Germline trimming cut 4 bases from V and 4 bases from J; bases unmatched to any gene: 7. CDR3 size: 15 residues. Germline V lookup: CDR1 SGHVS, CDR2 FNYEAQ.

The V gene is TRBV27, the J gene TRBJ1-1; the D gene is possibly TRBD1 (5 bases). This CDR3 spans 14 amino acids. The germline CDR1 and CDR2 sequences are MNHEY and SMNVEV (reference sequence). V lost 6 bases to trimming and J lost 0 bases, with 11 bases between them. This CDR3 is CASSRDSMNTEAFF. The CDR3 DNA is TGTGCCAGCAGCCGCGACAGCATGAACACTGAAGCTTTCTTT.

About this clone itself: The sample has other DNA sequences that encode this CDR3 too. The J gene is TRBJ2-5, the V gene TRBV24-1, with 8 positions matching TRBD2. Unmatched junction bases numbered 4, after V lost 0 bases and J lost 2 bases. From germline, CDR1 is KGHDR and CDR2 SFDVKD. The CDR3 length is 16 residues. The CDR3 DNA follows: TGTGCCACCAGTGATTTGGGCCGGGGGGGTCAAGAGACCCAGTACTTC. The encoded protein is CATSDLGRGGQETQYF.

This sequence joins TRBV18 and TRBJ1-4; 9 bases agree with TRBD1. Losses at the gene ends were 3 bases for V and 7 bases for J; bases not matched to a gene: 6. This CDR3 has 15 amino acids. Germline assignment: CDR1 KGHSH and CDR2 LQKENI. This CDR3 reads CASSPPGQGTEKLFF. CDR3 coding DNA: TGTGCCAGCTCACCTCCGGGACAGGGTACTGAAAAACTGTTTTTT.

The rearrangement joins TRBV6-5 to TRBJ1-2; D unresolved. The CDR3 consists of 12 residues. Trimming took off 6 bases at V and 5 bases at J, with 10 bases between the two ends. Germline V gene data show CDR1 as MNHEY and CDR2 as SVGAGI. The CDR3 DNA reads TGTGCCAGCAGATCGGGGAGTTATGGCTACACCTTC. It codes for CASRSGSYGYTF.

The V and J genes are TRBV4-3 and TRBJ1-2; D uncertain. V shed 4 bases and J shed 3 bases, with 12 bases lying between them. The CDR3 loop spans 14 amino acids. The V gene's germline CDR1 is LGHNA and CDR2 YSLEER. The CDR3 loop reads CASSPQQLDYGYTF. The CDR3 DNA reads TGCGCCAGCAGCCCGCAGCAACTGGACTATGGCTACACCTTC.